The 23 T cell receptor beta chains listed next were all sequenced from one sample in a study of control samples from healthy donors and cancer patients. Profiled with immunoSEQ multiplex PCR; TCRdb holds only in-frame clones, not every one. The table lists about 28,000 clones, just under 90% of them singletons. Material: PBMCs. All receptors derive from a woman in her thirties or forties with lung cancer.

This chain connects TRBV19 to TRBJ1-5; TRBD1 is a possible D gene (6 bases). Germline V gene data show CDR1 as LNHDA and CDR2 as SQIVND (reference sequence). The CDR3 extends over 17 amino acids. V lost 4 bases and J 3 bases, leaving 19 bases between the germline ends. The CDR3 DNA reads TGTGCCAGTAGTACCCTATGGCGGCAGGGGAACAATCAGCCCCAGCATTTT. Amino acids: CASSTLWRQGNNQPQHF.

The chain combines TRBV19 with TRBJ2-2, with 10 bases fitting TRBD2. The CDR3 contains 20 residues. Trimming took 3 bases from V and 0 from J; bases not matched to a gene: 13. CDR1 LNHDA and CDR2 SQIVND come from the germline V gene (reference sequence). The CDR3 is CASSIFLAGALQSNTGELFF. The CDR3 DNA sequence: TGTGCCAGTAGTATCTTCCTAGCGGGGGCCCTCCAATCGAACACCGGGGAGCTGTTTTTT.

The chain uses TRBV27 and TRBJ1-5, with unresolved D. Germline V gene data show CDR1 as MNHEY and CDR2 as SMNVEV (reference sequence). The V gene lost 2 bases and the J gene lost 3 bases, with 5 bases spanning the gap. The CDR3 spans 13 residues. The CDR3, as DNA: TGTGCCAGCAGTTTAAGATCCAATCAGCCCCAGCATTTT. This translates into CASSLRSNQPQHF.

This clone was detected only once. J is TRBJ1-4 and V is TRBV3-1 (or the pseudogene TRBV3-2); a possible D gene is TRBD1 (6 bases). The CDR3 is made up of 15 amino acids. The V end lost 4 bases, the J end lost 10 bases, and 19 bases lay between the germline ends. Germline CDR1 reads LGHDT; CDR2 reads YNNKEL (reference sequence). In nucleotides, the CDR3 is TGTGCCAGCAGCCGAGGTGGCACAGGGTCGGTAAAACTGTTTTTT. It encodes CASSRGGTGSVKLFF.

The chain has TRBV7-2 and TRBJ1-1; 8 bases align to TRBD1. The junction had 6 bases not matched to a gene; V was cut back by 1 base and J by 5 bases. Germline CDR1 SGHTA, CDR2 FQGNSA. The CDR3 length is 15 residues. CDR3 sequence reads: CASSLGQGFGTEAFF. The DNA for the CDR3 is TGTGCCAGCAGCTTAGGACAGGGGTTTGGAACTGAAGCTTTCTTT.

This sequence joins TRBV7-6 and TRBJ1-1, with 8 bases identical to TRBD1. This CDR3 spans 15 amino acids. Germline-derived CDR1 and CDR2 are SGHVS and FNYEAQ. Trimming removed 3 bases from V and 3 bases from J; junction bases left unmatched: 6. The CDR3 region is CASSLGQGADTEAFF. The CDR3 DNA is TGTGCCAGCAGCTTGGGGCAGGGGGCGGACACTGAAGCTTTCTTT.

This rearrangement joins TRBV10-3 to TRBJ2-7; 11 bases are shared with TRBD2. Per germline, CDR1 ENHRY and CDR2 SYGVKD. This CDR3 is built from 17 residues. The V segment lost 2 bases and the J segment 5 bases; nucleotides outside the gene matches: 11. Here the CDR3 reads CAISEITLAGVLDEQYF. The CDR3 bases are TGTGCCATCAGTGAGATAACACTAGCGGGGGTATTGGACGAGCAGTACTTC.

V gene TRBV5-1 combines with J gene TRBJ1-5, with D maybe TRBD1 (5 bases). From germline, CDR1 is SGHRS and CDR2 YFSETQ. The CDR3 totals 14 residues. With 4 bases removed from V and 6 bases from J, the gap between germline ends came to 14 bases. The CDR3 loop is CASSPRGDGQPQHF. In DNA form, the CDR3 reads TGCGCCAGCAGCCCTCGCGGGGACGGTCAGCCCCAGCATTTT.

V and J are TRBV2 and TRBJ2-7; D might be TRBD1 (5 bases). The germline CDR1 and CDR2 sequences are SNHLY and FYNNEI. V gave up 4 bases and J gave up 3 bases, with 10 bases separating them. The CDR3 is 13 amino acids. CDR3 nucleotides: TGTGCCAGCAGTGTAGCAGGGCTCTACGAGCAGTACTTC. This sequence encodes CASSVAGLYEQYF.

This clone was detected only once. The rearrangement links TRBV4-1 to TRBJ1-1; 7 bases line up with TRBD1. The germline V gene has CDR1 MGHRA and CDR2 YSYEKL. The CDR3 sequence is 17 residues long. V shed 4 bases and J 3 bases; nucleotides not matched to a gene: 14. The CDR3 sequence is CASSLPPGGGMDTEAFF. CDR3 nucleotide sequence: TGCGCCAGCAGCCTCCCCCCAGGGGGGGGGATGGACACTGAAGCTTTCTTT.

The CDR3 DNA sequence: TGTGCCAGCAGCCCAGGGGTTGGGTCCTACGAGCAGTACTTC. It translates to CASSPGVGSYEQYF. V and J are TRBV7-9 and TRBJ2-7, with D possibly TRBD1 on 6 matching bases. The CDR3 has 14 amino acids. V dropped 5 bases and J dropped 1 base, with 12 bases sitting between them. The germline V gene encodes CDR1 SEHNR and CDR2 FQNEAQ (reference sequence).

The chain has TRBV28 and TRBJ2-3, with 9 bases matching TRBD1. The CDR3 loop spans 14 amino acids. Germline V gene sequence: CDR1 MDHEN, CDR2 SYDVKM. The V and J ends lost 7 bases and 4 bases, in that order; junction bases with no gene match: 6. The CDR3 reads CASTGTGLPDTQYF. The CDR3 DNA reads TGTGCCAGCACCGGGACAGGGCTTCCAGATACGCAGTATTTT.

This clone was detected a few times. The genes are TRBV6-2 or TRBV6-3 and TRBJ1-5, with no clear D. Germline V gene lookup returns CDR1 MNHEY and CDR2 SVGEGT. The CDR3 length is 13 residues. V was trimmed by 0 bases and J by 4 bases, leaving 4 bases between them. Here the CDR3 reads CASSYSENQPQHF. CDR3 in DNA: TGTGCCAGCAGTTACTCGGAAAATCAGCCCCAGCATTTT.

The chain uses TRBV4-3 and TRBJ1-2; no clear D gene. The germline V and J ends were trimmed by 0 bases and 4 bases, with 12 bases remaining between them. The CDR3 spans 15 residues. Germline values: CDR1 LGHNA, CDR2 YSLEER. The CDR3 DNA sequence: TGCGCCAGCAGCCAAGATAGTCGAGGGATCTATGGCTACACCTTC. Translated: CASSQDSRGIYGYTF.

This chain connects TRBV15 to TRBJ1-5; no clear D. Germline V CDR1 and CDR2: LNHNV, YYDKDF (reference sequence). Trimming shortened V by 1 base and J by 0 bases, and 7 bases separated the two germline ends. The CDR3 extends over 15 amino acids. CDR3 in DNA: TGTGCCACCAGCAGAGCGGCGGATAGCAATCAGCCCCAGCATTTT. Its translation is CATSRAADSNQPQHF.

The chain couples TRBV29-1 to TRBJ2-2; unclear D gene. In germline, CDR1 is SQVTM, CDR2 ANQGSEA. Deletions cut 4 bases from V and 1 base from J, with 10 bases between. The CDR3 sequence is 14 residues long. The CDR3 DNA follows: TGCAGCGTTGCCGACCAGGTGAACACCGGGGAGCTGTTTTTT. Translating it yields CSVADQVNTGELFF.

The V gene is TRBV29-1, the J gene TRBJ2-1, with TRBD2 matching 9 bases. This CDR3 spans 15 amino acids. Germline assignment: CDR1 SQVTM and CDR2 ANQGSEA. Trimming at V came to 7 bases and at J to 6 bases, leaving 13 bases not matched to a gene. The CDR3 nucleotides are TGCAGCGCCCGAACTGCGGGGGGGGGATTCAATGAGCAGTTCTTC. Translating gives CSARTAGGGFNEQFF.

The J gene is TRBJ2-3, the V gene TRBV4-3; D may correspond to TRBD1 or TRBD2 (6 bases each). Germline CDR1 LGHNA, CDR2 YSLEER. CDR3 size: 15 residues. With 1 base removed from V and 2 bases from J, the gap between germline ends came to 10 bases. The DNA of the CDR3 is TGCGCCAGCAGCCAAGTCGGGGGCCTCACAGATACGCAGTATTTT. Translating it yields CASSQVGGLTDTQYF.

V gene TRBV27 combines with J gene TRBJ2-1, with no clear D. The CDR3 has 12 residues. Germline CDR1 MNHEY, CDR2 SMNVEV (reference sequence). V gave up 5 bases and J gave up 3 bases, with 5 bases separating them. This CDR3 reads CASSKGYNEQFF. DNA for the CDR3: TGTGCCAGCAGTAAGGGCTACAATGAGCAGTTCTTC.

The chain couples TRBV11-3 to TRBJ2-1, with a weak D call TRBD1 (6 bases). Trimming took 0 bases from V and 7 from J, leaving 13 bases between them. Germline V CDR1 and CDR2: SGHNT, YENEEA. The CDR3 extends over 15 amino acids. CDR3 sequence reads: CASSLEGTHENEQFF. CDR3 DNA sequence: TGTGCCAGCAGCTTAGAGGGGACACATGAAAATGAGCAGTTCTTC. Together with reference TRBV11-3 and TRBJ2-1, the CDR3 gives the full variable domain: EAGVVQSPRYKIIEKKQPVAFWCNPISGHNTLYWYLQNLGQGPELLIRYENEEAVDDSQLPKDRFSAERLKGVDSTLKIQPAELGDSAVYLCASSLEGTHENEQFFGPGTRLTVL.

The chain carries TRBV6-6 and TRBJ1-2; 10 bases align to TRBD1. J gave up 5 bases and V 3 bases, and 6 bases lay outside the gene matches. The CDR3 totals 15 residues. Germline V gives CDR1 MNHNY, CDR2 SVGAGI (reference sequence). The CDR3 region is CASSYNLGQGYGYTF. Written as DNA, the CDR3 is TGTGCCAGCAGTTATAATCTGGGACAGGGGTATGGCTACACCTTC.

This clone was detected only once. The chain's CDR3 is CASSYLDRSSETQYF. DNA of the CDR3: TGTGCCAGCAGTTACTTGGACAGGAGCTCGGAGACCCAGTACTTC. The chain carries TRBV6-5 and TRBJ2-5, with 7 positions matching TRBD1. The CDR3 consists of 15 residues. Germline lookup yields CDR1 MNHEY and CDR2 SVGAGI. The J segment lost 5 bases and the V segment lost 1 base, leaving 7 bases of the junction unmatched.

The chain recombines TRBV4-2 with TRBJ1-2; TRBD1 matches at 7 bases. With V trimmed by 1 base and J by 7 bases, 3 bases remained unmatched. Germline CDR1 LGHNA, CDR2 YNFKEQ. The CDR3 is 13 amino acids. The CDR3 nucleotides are TGTGCCAGCAGCCAAGGACAGGGAGCTGGCTACACCTTC. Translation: CASSQGQGAGYTF.